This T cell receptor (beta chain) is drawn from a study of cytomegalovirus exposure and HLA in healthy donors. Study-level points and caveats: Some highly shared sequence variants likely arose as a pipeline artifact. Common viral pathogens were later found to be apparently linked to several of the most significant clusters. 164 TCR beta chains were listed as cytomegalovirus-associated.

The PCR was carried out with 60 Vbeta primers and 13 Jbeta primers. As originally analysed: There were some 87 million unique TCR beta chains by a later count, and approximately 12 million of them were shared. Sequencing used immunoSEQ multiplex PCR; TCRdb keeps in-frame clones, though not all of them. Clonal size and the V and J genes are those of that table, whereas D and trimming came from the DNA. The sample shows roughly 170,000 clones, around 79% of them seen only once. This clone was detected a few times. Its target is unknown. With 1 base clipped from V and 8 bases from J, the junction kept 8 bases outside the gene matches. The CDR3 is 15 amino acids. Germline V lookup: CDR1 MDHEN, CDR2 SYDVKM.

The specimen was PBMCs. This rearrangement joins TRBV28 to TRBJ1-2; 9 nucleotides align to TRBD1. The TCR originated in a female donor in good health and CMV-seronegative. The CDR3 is CASSLSAQGARGYTF. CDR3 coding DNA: TGTGCCAGCAGTTTATCGGCACAGGGGGCTCGAGGCTACACCTTC.